This is a list of T cell receptor beta chains from one sample in a study of cytomegalovirus exposure and HLA in healthy donors. This table comes from immunoSEQ multiplex PCR, and its TCRdb copy is limited to in-frame clones, with some not included. The data contain approximately 170,000 clones, around 77% of them seen just once; the ten biggest clones take up 1.5% to 1.8%. The sequenced sample consisted of PBMCs. These receptors were obtained from a middle-aged man in good health and CMV-seronegative. Both conserved end residues are part of each CDR3. D genes are given only for firm matches. The listing skips clone size in some rows; elsewhere it reads once, few, many or a size class.

>TRBJ1-5|TRBV27|.|TRBD1
CASSRRQDRESNQPQHF
TGTGCCAGCAGCCGTAGACAGGACAGGGAAAGTAATCAGCCCCAGCATTTT
>TRBJ1-4|TRBV7-6|.|TRBD1
CASSLEGGAVNEKLFF
TGTGCCAGCAGCTTAGAAGGGGGCGCCGTCAATGAAAAACTGTTTTTT
>TRBJ2-5|TRBV25-1|once|TRBD1
CASSEDRGLETQYF
TGTGCCAGCAGCGAGGACAGGGGGCTGGAGACCCAGTACTTC
>TRBJ2-1|TRBV5-8|.|.
CASSSQAYNEQFF
TGTGCCAGCAGCTCCCAGGCCTACAATGAGCAGTTCTTC
>TRBJ2-1|TRBV10-3|.|TRBD1
CAISEPGRKGAADQFF
TGTGCCATCAGTGAGCCTGGCCGTAAGGGGGCCGCAGATCAGTTCTTC
>TRBJ2-1|TRBV7-6|.|.
CASSLGGGLASNEQFF
TGTGCCAGCAGCTTAGGGGGGGGCTTAGCGTCGAATGAGCAGTTCTTC
>TRBJ2-1|TRBV7-2|.|.
CASSPQGEQFF
TGTGCCAGCAGCCCCCAGGGTGAGCAGTTCTTC
>TRBJ2-3|TRBV7-2|.|TRBD2
CASSSFATSGISSDTQYF
TGTGCCAGCAGCTCATTCGCCACTAGCGGGATCTCATCAGATACGCAGTATTTT
>TRBJ2-3|TRBV4-1|.|TRBD2
CASSQAGGPADTQYF
TGCGCCAGCAGCCAGGCGGGAGGGCCCGCAGATACGCAGTATTTT
>TRBJ2-2|TRBV7-2|.|.
CASSLAEGTGELFF
TGTGCCAGCAGCTTAGCGGAGGGCACCGGGGAGCTGTTTTTT
>TRBJ1-1|TRBV7-9|.|.
CASSLRSGTEAFF
TGTGCCAGCAGCTTAAGGTCGGGCACTGAAGCTTTCTTT
>TRBJ1-2|TRBV7-9|once|TRBD1
CSSSGRQGGNYGYTF
TGTTCCAGCAGCGGACGACAGGGTGGTAACTATGGCTACACCTTC
>TRBJ2-2|TRBV29-1|once|TRBD2
CSGGLAGNTGELFF
TGCAGCGGGGGACTAGCGGGGAACACCGGGGAGCTGTTTTTT
>TRBJ2-5|TRBV18|.|TRBD2
CASSPSGGRIQETQYF
TGTGCCAGCTCACCCTCCGGGGGGAGAATACAAGAGACCCAGTACTTC
>TRBJ2-5|TRBV4-1|.|.
CASSQGSTRQETQYF
TGCGCCAGCAGCCAAGGGTCAACTAGGCAAGAGACCCAGTACTTC
>TRBJ1-1|TRBV18|.|.
CASSPSGDTEAFF
TGTGCCAGCTCACCATCAGGGGACACTGAAGCTTTCTTT
>TRBJ2-7|TRBV27|.|TRBD2
CASSFGTSGLSSYEQYF
TGTGCCAGCAGTTTCGGGACTAGCGGTCTAAGCTCCTACGAGCAGTACTTC
>TRBJ2-1|TRBV5-1|.|TRBD2
CASSLGKGLAGSSSYNEQFF
TGCGCCAGCAGCTTGGGAAAGGGACTAGCGGGGTCTAGCTCCTACAATGAGCAGTTCTTC
>TRBJ1-1|TRBV7-9|.|.
CASLEGTEAFF
TGTGCCAGCCTCGAGGGCACTGAAGCTTTCTTT
>TRBJ2-5|TRBV7-6|.|.
CASSYYIGGESETQYF
TGTGCCAGCAGCTATTATATCGGGGGAGAATCGGAGACCCAGTACTTC
>TRBJ1-2|TRBV6-1|.|.
CASSENRAFYGYTF
TGTGCCAGCAGTGAAAATCGAGCCTTCTATGGCTACACCTTC
>TRBJ1-1|TRBV19|.|.
CASSISVNTEAFF
TGTGCCAGTAGTATTTCGGTGAACACTGAAGCTTTCTTT
>TRBJ1-2|TRBV10-3|few|.
CAISNTGNYGYTF
TGTGCCATCAGCAATACAGGGAACTATGGCTACACCTTC
>TRBJ2-1|TRBV7-3|.|.
CASSLQVGGDEQFF
TGTGCCAGCAGCTTACAAGTGGGGGGTGATGAGCAGTTCTTC
>TRBJ1-1|TRBV5-1|once|.
CASSLVGRGPEAFF
TGCGCCAGCAGCTTGGTAGGTAGGGGCCCTGAAGCTTTCTTT
>TRBJ2-7|TRBV27|.|TRBD1
CASSLDRGPYEQYF
TGTGCCAGCAGTTTGGACAGGGGCCCCTACGAGCAGTACTTC
>TRBJ2-1|TRBV11-2|.|.
CASSLGSAAVNEQFF
TGTGCCAGCAGCTTAGGCTCGGCCGCGGTAAATGAGCAGTTCTTC
>TRBJ2-3|TRBV5-1|.|.
CASSLETGTDTQYF
TGCGCCAGCAGCTTGGAAACAGGGACAGATACGCAGTATTTT
>TRBJ2-3|TRBV10-3|few|.
CAITGGREDTQYF
TGTGCCATCACCGGGGGGCGCGAAGATACGCAGTATTTT
>TRBJ2-7|TRBV2|.|.
CASSDRQDSYEQYF
TGTGCCAGCAGTGACCGGCAGGACTCCTACGAGCAGTACTTC
>TRBJ2-7|TRBV19|.|TRBD1
CASSRFGQGAYEQYF
TGTGCCAGTAGTAGGTTCGGACAGGGGGCCTACGAGCAGTACTTC
>TRBJ1-1|TRBV7-2|.|.
CASSLMSAEAFF
TGTGCCAGCAGCTTAATGTCAGCTGAAGCTTTCTTT
>TRBJ1-4|TRBV7-9|.|TRBD1
CASSLGGQNNEKLFF
TGTGCCAGCAGCTTAGGGGGACAGAATAATGAAAAACTGTTTTTT
>TRBJ2-1|TRBV10-3|once|TRBD2
CAISVTGTSGGEQFF
TGTGCCATCAGTGTCACCGGGACTAGCGGAGGAGAGCAGTTCTTC
>TRBJ2-7|TRBV7-8|few|TRBD2
CASSWREGGYEQYF
TGTGCCAGCAGCTGGCGGGAGGGGGGGTACGAGCAGTACTTC
>TRBJ2-3|TRBV6-1|.|TRBD2
CASSGGLATTDTQYF
TGTGCCAGCTCCGGGGGACTAGCGACCACAGATACGCAGTATTTT
>TRBJ2-3|TRBV20-1|.|.
CSVPRADTQYF
TGCAGTGTTCCCCGAGCAGATACGCAGTATTTT
>TRBJ1-1|TRBV5-5|.|.
CASAYRQTNTEAFF
TGTGCCAGCGCCTACCGACAGACGAACACTGAAGCTTTCTTT
>TRBJ2-7|TRBV19|few|.
CASSEGTGSLYEQYF
TGTGCCAGTAGCGAAGGAACGGGATCCCTCTACGAGCAGTACTTC
>TRBJ2-1|TRBV19|few|TRBD2
CASSMGGLGSRGYNEQFF
TGTGCCAGTAGTATGGGGGGGTTAGGGTCGAGGGGTTACAATGAGCAGTTCTTC
>TRBJ2-6|TRBV19|once|.
CASSIWTEIASGANVLTF
TGTGCCAGTAGTATCTGGACAGAAATTGCTTCTGGGGCCAACGTCCTGACTTTC
>TRBJ1-5|TRBV2|.|.
CASSEAPTDNQPQHF
TGTGCCAGCAGTGAAGCCCCGACAGACAATCAGCCCCAGCATTTT
>TRBJ2-7|TRBV7-9|.|.
CASSAGWSEQYF
TGTGCCAGCAGCGCAGGGTGGTCCGAGCAGTACTTC
>TRBJ2-2|TRBV5-8|few|TRBD1
CASSLVWDRGNRELFF
TGTGCCAGCAGCTTGGTGTGGGACAGGGGGAACCGGGAGCTGTTTTTT
>TRBJ2-1|TRBV6-5|few|.
CATQKGGSYNEQFF
TGTGCCACCCAGAAAGGGGGCTCCTACAATGAGCAGTTCTTC
>TRBJ2-3|TRBV7-9|once|TRBD2
CASSSERGREGADTQYF
TGTGCCAGCAGCTCCGAGCGGGGTCGGGAGGGCGCCGATACGCAGTATTTT
>TRBJ2-2|TRBV4-1|.|TRBD2
CASSRGLAGGRRTTGELFF
TGCGCCAGCAGCCGAGGACTAGCGGGAGGCCGCCGCACCACCGGGGAGCTGTTTTTT
>TRBJ1-2|TRBV11-2|.|.
CASSFQGNYGYTF
TGTGCCAGCAGCTTCCAGGGTAACTATGGCTACACCTTC
>TRBJ2-5|TRBV28|.|.
CASSGRGPKTQYF
TGTGCCAGCAGTGGGCGGGGGCCAAAGACCCAGTACTTC
>TRBJ2-5|TRBV7-3|.|.
CASSLRDMEQTQYF
TGTGCCAGCAGCTTAAGGGACATGGAGCAGACCCAGTACTTC